Shown below are 30 T cell receptor beta chains from a single sample sequenced in a study of cytomegalovirus exposure and HLA in healthy donors. PCR amplification relied on 60 Vbeta primers (plus 13 Jbeta primers). Here immunoSEQ multiplex PCR was the method, and the copy in TCRdb shows in-frame clones only, minus some. The sample holds approximately 100,000 clones, roughly 70% seen once. Sequenced material: PBMCs. These receptors originate from a man in his fifties in good health and CMV-seronegative.

The rearrangement links TRBV21-1 to TRBJ2-2; TRBD2 is the table's D call, not checked against the DNA. TRBV21-1 is listed as a pseudogene. This CDR3 contains 18 residues. CDR3 loop: CASSKGKEREGCTGELFF. The CDR3, as DNA: TGTGCCAGCAGCAAAGGGAAGGAGCGGGAGGGATGCACCGGGGAGCTGTTTTTT.

The chain carries TRBV5-1 and TRBJ2-3; D gene ambiguous. The V gene lost 1 base and the J gene lost 4 bases, with 25 bases spanning the gap. The CDR3 has 19 amino acids. Germline assignment: CDR1 SGHRS and CDR2 YFSETQ. CDR3 bases: TGCGCCAGCAGCTTGACCTCCCTAAAAGAATTTTTTACGGCAGATACGCAGTATTTT. Translation gives CASSLTSLKEFFTADTQYF.

The chain recombines TRBV7-3 with TRBJ2-5; 8 positions agree with TRBD2. After removal of 2 bases from V and 5 bases from J, the junction contained 4 bases not matched to a gene. From germline, CDR1 is SGHTA and CDR2 FQGTGA. The CDR3 is 14 residues long. CDR3 sequence: CASSLAGGGETQYF. Written as DNA, the CDR3 is TGTGCCAGCAGCTTAGCGGGAGGCGGGGAGACCCAGTACTTC.

This clone was counted a single time. The rearrangement links TRBV2 to TRBJ2-1; 9 bases are shared with TRBD2. With V trimmed by 4 bases and J by 6 bases, 7 bases remained unmatched. The CDR3 sequence is 15 residues long. Germline CDR1 is SNHLY and CDR2 is FYNNEI. The DNA of the CDR3 is TGTGCCAGCAGTGTCCGAGCGGGAGGCTCCAATGAGCAGTTCTTC. The encoded protein is CASSVRAGGSNEQFF.

V and J are TRBV28 and TRBJ2-7; 9 bases align to TRBD2. Germline trimming cut 6 bases from V and 2 bases from J; bases unmatched to any gene: 8. Germline V lookup: CDR1 MDHEN, CDR2 SYDVKM. The CDR3 length is 15 residues. CDR3 loop: CASSPTRTSAYEQYF. The CDR3 DNA follows: TGTGCCAGCAGCCCGACGAGGACTAGCGCCTACGAGCAGTACTTC.

V is TRBV2 and J is TRBJ1-5, with TRBD1 matching 8 bases. V shed 4 bases and J 6 bases; nucleotides not matched to a gene: 8. The CDR3 totals 15 residues. Per the germline V gene, CDR1 is SNHLY and CDR2 is FYNNEI. For the CDR3, the DNA is TGTGCCAGCAGTGTACAGGGGGTTTTGGGTCAGCCCCAGCATTTT. Translation gives CASSVQGVLGQPQHF. Full variable domain (remainder filled in from reference TRBV2 and TRBJ1-5): EPEVTQTPSHQVTQMGQEVILRCVPISNHLYFYWYRQILGQKVEFLVSFYNNEISEKSEIFDDQFSVERPDGSNFTLKIRSTKLEDSAMYFCASSVQGVLGQPQHFGDGTRLSIL.

This clone turned up a few times. The chain uses TRBV7-2 and TRBJ1-2; maybe TRBD1 (6 bases). The V gene lost 4 bases and the J gene lost 2 bases, with 14 bases spanning the gap. The CDR3 sequence is 15 residues long. Germline loops: CDR1 SGHTA, CDR2 FQGNSA. As DNA, the CDR3 is TGTGCCAGCAGCTCAACTCCGGGACAAAACTATGGCTACACCTTC. This translates into CASSSTPGQNYGYTF.

The rearrangement uses TRBV7-6 and TRBJ2-1; D might be TRBD1 (5 bases). V was clipped by 2 bases and J by 10 bases, with 6 bases between them. Looked up from germline, CDR1 is SGHVS and CDR2 is FNYEAQ. This CDR3 is 11 amino acids long. CDR3 loop: CASSLRGEQFF. The DNA of the CDR3 is TGTGCCAGCAGCTTAAGGGGCGAGCAGTTCTTC.

As DNA, the CDR3 is TGCGCCAGCAGCCCGGGACTAGCGGGAGGGGTATCCTACAATGAGCAGTTCTTC. Its translation is CASSPGLAGGVSYNEQFF. The chain uses TRBV4-3 and TRBJ2-1; the match to TRBD2 covers 16 bases. Germline assignment: CDR1 LGHNA and CDR2 YSLEER. With 4 bases clipped from V and 1 base from J, the junction kept 4 bases outside the gene matches. The CDR3 sequence is 18 residues long.

This clone appeared a few times. This chain connects TRBV7-2 to TRBJ1-1, with D unresolved. Trimming removed 5 bases from V and 5 bases from J, with 15 bases in between. Per germline, CDR1 SGHTA and CDR2 FQGNSA. CDR3 length: 14 amino acids. This CDR3 is CASSLRPPGTEAFF. The CDR3 region has the DNA TGTGCCAGCAGCCTGCGACCCCCGGGTACTGAAGCTTTCTTT.

This chain links TRBV30 with TRBJ1-1, with 8 positions matching TRBD1. Unmatched junction bases numbered 4, after V lost 2 bases and J lost 11 bases. Germline lookup yields CDR1 GTSNPN and CDR2 SVGIG (reference sequence). CDR3 length: 11 amino acids. For the CDR3, the DNA is TGTGCCTGGAGTAGACAGGGGAGTGCTTTCTTT. Translation: CAWSRQGSAFF.

The chain couples TRBV5-1 to TRBJ2-7; 10 bases fit TRBD1. The V gene end was trimmed by 0 bases and the J gene end by 2 bases; junction bases not matched to a gene: 2. Germline V CDR1 and CDR2: SGHRS, YFSETQ. The CDR3 contains 15 residues. The CDR3 is CASSLAGTGAYEQYF. DNA for the CDR3: TGCGCCAGCAGCTTGGCGGGGACAGGGGCCTACGAGCAGTACTTC. The full variable domain, rest sourced from reference TRBV5-1 and TRBJ2-7, is KAGVTQTPRYLIKTRGQQVTLSCSPISGHRSVSWYQQTPGQGLQFLFEYFSETQRNKGNFPGRFSGRQFSNSRSEMNVSTLELGDSALYLCASSLAGTGAYEQYFGPGTRLTVT.

The rearrangement uses TRBV10-3 and TRBJ1-1; unclear D gene. This CDR3 contains 12 residues. Looked up from germline, CDR1 is ENHRY and CDR2 is SYGVKD. The germline V and J ends were trimmed by 6 bases and 5 bases, with 10 bases remaining between them. CDR3 residues: CAIRELETEAFF. DNA of the CDR3: TGTGCCATCAGGGAGCTCGAGACTGAAGCTTTCTTT.

The rearrangement joins TRBV4-1 to TRBJ2-2; D call uncertain. The CDR3 spans 12 residues. CDR1 is MGHRA and CDR2 is YSYEKL in the germline V gene. The V gene lost 3 bases and the J gene lost 7 bases, with 6 bases spanning the gap. The CDR3 DNA reads as TGCGCCAGCAGCCACCGCGGCGGGGAGCTGTTTTTT. It specifies CASSHRGGELFF.

This sequence joins TRBV14 and TRBJ1-2, with TRBD1 as a possible D gene (6 bases). The V gene lost 0 bases and the J gene lost 1 base, with 21 bases spanning the gap. The CDR3 loop spans 19 amino acids. Germline V gene data show CDR1 as SGHDN and CDR2 as FVKESK. In DNA, the CDR3 is TGTGCCAGCAGCCAAGATCCGAGGGACATCCCTTTTTTTAACTATGGCTACACCTTC. It codes for CASSQDPRDIPFFNYGYTF.

The chain carries TRBV28 and TRBJ1-5; D is perhaps TRBD1 (5 bases). The CDR3 has 15 amino acids. Germline CDR1 is MDHEN and CDR2 is SYDVKM. Deletions cut 6 bases from V and 0 bases from J, with 12 bases between. The DNA for the CDR3 is TGTGCCAGCAGCCTGGACATCCATAGCAATCAGCCCCAGCATTTT. Residues: CASSLDIHSNQPQHF. The whole variable domain, filled in from reference TRBV28 and TRBJ1-5, reads DVKVTQSSRYLVKRTGEKVFLECVQDMDHENMFWYRQDPGLGLRLIYFSYDVKMKEKGDIPEGYSVSREKKERFSLILESASTNQTSMYLCASSLDIHSNQPQHFGDGTRLSIL.

The chain links TRBV6-1 to TRBJ2-7; 7 nucleotides agree with TRBD2. Per the germline V gene, CDR1 is MNHNS and CDR2 is SASEGT. The CDR3 sequence is 14 residues long. The trim removed 9 bases at V and 2 bases at J, leaving 10 bases unmatched. The CDR3 sequence is CASGGSSGTYEQYF. The CDR3 DNA reads TGTGCCAGTGGCGGGAGCTCAGGGACCTACGAGCAGTACTTC.

The V gene is TRBV9, the J gene TRBJ2-5, with unresolved D. The CDR3 runs to 12 residues. The V gene lost 3 bases and the J gene lost 4 bases, with 7 bases spanning the gap. The germline CDR1 and CDR2 sequences are SGDLS and YYNGEE. CDR3 amino acids: CASSGQGETQYF. As DNA, the CDR3 is TGTGCCAGCAGCGGACAAGGAGAGACCCAGTACTTC.

This clone was counted once. This chain uses TRBV7-6 with TRBJ1-4; D is ambiguous. CDR1 and CDR2 (germline): SGHVS, FNYEAQ. V gave up 5 bases and J gave up 4 bases, with 11 bases separating them. CDR3 length: 14 residues. The CDR3 coding sequence is TGTGCCAGCAGCCCAAAACAGATTAATGAAAAACTGTTTTTT. Translation gives CASSPKQINEKLFF. The entire variable domain, with the rest obtained from reference TRBV7-6 and TRBJ1-4, is as follows: GAGVSQSPRYKVTKRGQDVALRCDPISGHVSLYWYRQALGQGPEFLTYFNYEAQQDKSGLPNDRFSAERPEGSISTLTIQRTEQRDSAMYRCASSPKQINEKLFFGSGTQLSVL.

The chain employs TRBV30 and TRBJ2-5, with TRBD2 as a possible D gene (5 bases). V was pared by 5 bases and J by 3 bases, with 16 bases between. Germline assignment: CDR1 GTSNPN and CDR2 SVGIG (reference sequence). CDR3 length equals 14 residues. The CDR3, as DNA: TGTGCCTGGTCCGGGATTACCTGGGAAGAGACCCAGTACTTC. Its translation: CAWSGITWEETQYF.

The V call is TRBV19, the J call TRBJ2-1; 10 nucleotides match TRBD2. Germline assignment: CDR1 LNHDA and CDR2 SQIVND (reference sequence). J was trimmed by 9 bases and V by 6 bases; bases with no gene match: 8. The CDR3 has 14 residues. CDR3 sequence: CASRGASGRSEQFF. The CDR3 nucleotides are TGTGCCAGTAGGGGGGCTAGCGGGAGAAGTGAGCAGTTCTTC.

The rearrangement joins TRBV6-5 to TRBJ2-7; TRBD1 might be the D (6 bases). The V gene's germline CDR1 is MNHEY and CDR2 SVGAGI. This CDR3 has 12 amino acids. Trimming pared 5 bases from V and 1 base from J, leaving 6 bases between. This CDR3 is CASSGQSYEQYF. CDR3 coding DNA: TGTGCCAGCAGTGGACAGTCCTACGAGCAGTACTTC.

The rearrangement links TRBV18 to TRBJ2-3; unclear D gene. Between the trimmed V and J ends, which lost 1 base and 0 bases, there was a span of 5 bases. The germline CDR1 and CDR2 sequences are KGHSH and LQKENI. This CDR3 region has 14 residues. CDR3 sequence: CASSPRGSTDTQYF. Here the CDR3 DNA reads TGTGCCAGCTCACCACGTGGCAGCACAGATACGCAGTATTTT.

V and J are TRBV6-5 and TRBJ2-5; D might be TRBD1 (5 bases). Germline V CDR1 and CDR2: MNHEY, SVGAGI. This CDR3 spans 12 amino acids. V lost 7 bases, J lost 5 bases, and 11 bases lay in between. This CDR3 is CASKRGGETQYF. The CDR3 DNA follows: TGTGCCAGCAAAAGGGGTGGGGAGACCCAGTACTTC.

This chain joins TRBV28 and TRBJ2-3; 10 bases agree with TRBD2. Germline V CDR1 and CDR2: MDHEN, SYDVKM. The CDR3 is made up of 18 amino acids. V was clipped by 8 bases and J by 6 bases; unmatched bases: 20. Here the CDR3 reads CASSSGGSGRNSRDTQYF. In nucleotides, the CDR3 is TGTGCCAGCTCCTCCGGTGGTAGCGGGAGGAACTCCCGGGATACGCAGTATTTT.

The genes are TRBV2 and TRBJ1-5; TRBD1 is a possible D gene (5 bases). This CDR3 has 15 amino acids. With 2 bases removed from V and 3 bases from J, the gap between germline ends came to 11 bases. Germline CDR1 and CDR2: SNHLY and FYNNEI. As DNA, the CDR3 is TGTGCCAGCAGTGAACGGCAGGGCTTCAATCAGCCCCAGCATTTT. As protein: CASSERQGFNQPQHF.

Here the CDR3 reads CSATAGSGSYEQYF. CDR3 DNA sequence: TGCAGCGCCACGGCCGGGTCCGGCTCCTACGAGCAGTACTTC. The V and J genes are TRBV29-1 and TRBJ2-7, with D unclear. This CDR3 comprises 14 residues. Germline V gives CDR1 SQVTM, CDR2 ANQGSEA. The V and J ends lost 7 bases and 0 bases respectively, with 16 bases between them.

About this clone: The same CDR3 can be traced to other DNA sequences in this sample. The genes are TRBV6-6 and TRBJ1-4; the D gene is possibly TRBD1 (6 bases). The germline gives CDR1 MNHNY, CDR2 SVGAGI (reference sequence). The CDR3 has 11 amino acids. V was pared by 6 bases and J by 8 bases, with 7 bases between. The CDR3 spells CASRGGEKLFF. As DNA, the CDR3 is TGTGCCAGCAGAGGGGGAGAAAAACTGTTTTTT.

V and J are TRBV6-1 and TRBJ2-7, with 8 positions matching TRBD2. The CDR3 contains 13 residues. Germline CDR1 is MNHNS and CDR2 is SASEGT. The V segment lost 4 bases and the J segment 9 bases; nucleotides outside the gene matches: 8. The CDR3 spells CASSVARGGRQYF. CDR3 in DNA: TGTGCCAGCAGTGTAGCACGGGGGGGACGGCAGTACTTC.

In DNA, the CDR3 is TGTGCCAGCAGCGAATCAACAGGGCGGGCCGGGGAGCTGTTTTTT. As protein: CASSESTGRAGELFF. The chain is built from TRBV28 and TRBJ2-2; a possible D gene is TRBD1 (6 bases). The germline V gene has CDR1 MDHEN and CDR2 SYDVKM. Deletions cut 6 bases from V and 6 bases from J, with 17 bases between. The length of the CDR3 is 15 residues.